These 27 T cell receptor beta chains originate from one sample sequenced in a study of control samples from healthy donors and cancer patients. TCRdb keeps only in-frame clones here, not all; method: immunoSEQ multiplex PCR. The sample consists of 260,000 or so clones, around 79% of them appearing once. The sequenced sample was PBMCs. The source is a woman aged 60-70 years with lung cancer.

This chain links TRBV7-9 with TRBJ2-1; D is ambiguous. V shed 3 bases and J shed 4 bases, with 4 bases lying between them. Germline CDR1 SEHNR, CDR2 FQNEAQ (reference sequence). The CDR3 runs 12 residues. Here the CDR3 reads CASSFEYNEQFF. The CDR3 DNA reads as TGTGCCAGCAGCTTCGAATACAATGAGCAGTTCTTC.

The chain couples TRBV3-1 (or the pseudogene TRBV3-2) to TRBJ1-3; unclear D gene. The V and J ends lost 3 bases and 2 bases respectively, with 8 bases between them. The CDR3 covers 14 residues. The V gene's germline CDR1 is LGHDT and CDR2 YNNKEL (reference sequence). This CDR3 reads CASSQSGTGNTIYF. DNA of the CDR3: TGTGCCAGCAGCCAGTCCGGGACTGGAAACACCATATATTTT.

This sequence joins TRBV5-1 and TRBJ2-7, with 7 positions matching TRBD1. The CDR3 covers 14 residues. Germline trimming cut 0 bases from V and 2 bases from J; bases unmatched to any gene: 2. Looked up from germline, CDR1 is SGHRS and CDR2 is YFSETQ. As DNA, the CDR3 is TGCGCCAGCAGCTTGGCCGGACAGGCCTACGAGCAGTACTTC. It is translated as CASSLAGQAYEQYF.

The chain uses TRBV12-3 or TRBV12-4 and TRBJ2-7, with TRBD1 identical over 7 bases. The V segment lost 3 bases and the J segment 6 bases; nucleotides outside the gene matches: 5. CDR3 length equals 13 residues. This CDR3 reads CASSLTGLGEQYF. The CDR3 DNA reads as TGTGCCAGCAGTTTGACAGGGTTGGGCGAGCAGTACTTC.

The chain couples TRBV30 to TRBJ1-6; perhaps TRBD1 as D (5 bases). The CDR3 spans 13 residues. Germline V lookup: CDR1 GTSNPN, CDR2 SVGIG (reference sequence). The CDR3 DNA is TGTGCTTCTAAACGGGGGACTAATTCACCCCTCCACTTT. Translated, it gives CASKRGTNSPLHF.

Concerning this clone itself: Other DNA variants within this sample encode the same CDR3. The chain links TRBV28 to TRBJ2-1, with D hard to call. CDR1 is MDHEN and CDR2 is SYDVKM in the germline V gene. Trimming left V 5 bases short and J 6 bases short, with 5 bases between. The CDR3 is made up of 11 amino acids. The CDR3 spells CASSPFNEQFF. In nucleotides, the CDR3 is TGTGCCAGCAGTCCCTTCAATGAGCAGTTCTTC.

This clone was recorded only once. The V call is TRBV2, the J call TRBJ2-1; D remains unclear. The CDR3 is made up of 13 amino acids. Between the trimmed V and J ends, which lost 3 bases and 2 bases, there was a span of 5 bases. CDR1 is SNHLY, CDR2 FYNNEI, per germline. The CDR3 is CASSDRTYNEQFF. CDR3 nucleotide sequence: TGTGCCAGCAGTGACCGAACCTACAATGAGCAGTTCTTC.

This sequence joins TRBV5-4 and TRBJ1-1; D unresolved. The germline V and J ends were trimmed by 1 base and 5 bases, with 18 bases remaining between them. This CDR3 is built from 16 residues. In germline, CDR1 is SGHNT, CDR2 YYREEE (reference sequence). The CDR3 DNA sequence: TGTGCCAGCAGCTTGCCGACACAAACCCCGGGGACTGAAGCTTTCTTT. This sequence encodes CASSLPTQTPGTEAFF.

This sequence joins TRBV15 and TRBJ1-5; D remains unclear. This CDR3 region has 18 residues. V dropped 0 bases and J dropped 2 bases, with 17 bases sitting between them. Germline CDR1 LNHNV, CDR2 YYDKDF (reference sequence). The CDR3 DNA reads as TGTGCCACCAGCAGAGATCACGGAGCGCCTATAGGCAATCAGCCCCAGCATTTT. Protein: CATSRDHGAPIGNQPQHF.

V usage is TRBV13 and J usage is TRBJ2-1; D not resolved. The CDR3 extends over 14 amino acids. Germline CDR1 PRHDT, CDR2 FYEKMQ (reference sequence). V was pared by 5 bases and J by 2 bases, with 10 bases between. CDR3 nucleotide sequence: TGTGCCAGCAGCAGGACGGGTACCTACAATGAGCAGTTCTTC. Protein: CASSRTGTYNEQFF.

V gene TRBV5-4 combines with J gene TRBJ1-2, with a tentative D call TRBD1 (6 bases). The CDR3 is made up of 15 amino acids. CDR1 and CDR2 (germline): SGHNT, YYREEE (reference sequence). Deletions cut 0 bases from V and 4 bases from J, with 13 bases between. CDR3 sequence (DNA): TGTGCCAGCAGCTTGGCGTTTCAGGGGAGCTATGGCTACACCTTC. Translating gives CASSLAFQGSYGYTF.

The V and J genes are TRBV7-2 and TRBJ1-1; D might be TRBD1 (6 bases). Germline V lookup: CDR1 SGHTA, CDR2 FQGNSA. The CDR3 extends over 13 amino acids. Trimming removed 5 bases from V and 3 bases from J, with 10 bases in between. CDR3 coding DNA: TGTGCCAGCAGCGATACAGGGTACACTGAAGCTTTCTTT. Its protein product is CASSDTGYTEAFF.

In this sample, this clone turned up once. The V call is TRBV29-1, the J call TRBJ1-3; no reliable D call. The germline V gene has CDR1 SQVTM and CDR2 ANQGSEA. CDR3 size: 12 residues. Trimming took 4 bases from V and 2 from J, leaving 6 bases between them. CDR3 sequence: CSVAGTGNTIYF. The CDR3, as DNA: TGCAGCGTTGCGGGGACTGGAAACACCATATATTTT.

As for this clone: Germline is not matched at one junction end, which may reflect a read error. The CDR3 protein is CASSARGKTVF. The CDR3 coding sequence is TGTGCCAGTAGTGCGAGGGGAAAAACTGTTTTT. The chain couples TRBV19 to TRBJ1-4, with D maybe TRBD1 (5 bases). Per the germline V gene, CDR1 is LNHDA and CDR2 is SQIVND (reference sequence). The CDR3 consists of 11 residues.

The sample holds a few counts of this clone. This chain links TRBV3-1 (or the pseudogene TRBV3-2) with TRBJ2-4, with D hard to call. The germline V gene has CDR1 LGHDT and CDR2 YNNKEL (reference sequence). V lost 0 bases and J lost 8, with 5 bases in between. The CDR3 contains 12 residues. CDR3 in amino acids: CASSQDRHIQYF. The DNA of the CDR3 is TGTGCCAGCAGCCAAGACAGGCACATTCAGTACTTC.

The chain uses TRBV19 and TRBJ1-6, with D unclear. Germline V CDR1 and CDR2: LNHDA, SQIVND (reference sequence). The CDR3 contains 11 residues. The V and J ends lost 6 bases and 9 bases respectively, with 6 bases between them. The CDR3 loop is CASSSGSPLHF. CDR3 sequence (DNA): TGTGCCAGTAGCTCTGGTTCACCCCTCCACTTT.

The gene calls are TRBV19 and TRBJ1-2, with D perhaps matching TRBD1 (6 bases). CDR1 LNHDA and CDR2 SQIVND come from the germline V gene (reference sequence). V lost 8 bases to trimming and J lost 7 bases, with 23 bases between them. The CDR3 is 15 residues long. In DNA, the CDR3 is TGTGCCAGTGTCTCCTTGACAGGAGCTCGGGGTGGCTACACCTTC. Protein: CASVSLTGARGGYTF.

CDR3 bases: TGTGCCAGCAGTTTCGGGGATAAATACGAGCAGTACTTC. Residues: CASSFGDKYEQYF. V is TRBV12-3 or TRBV12-4 and J is TRBJ2-7, with D possibly TRBD2 on 5 matching bases. CDR3 length: 13 residues. V gave up 3 bases and J gave up 4 bases, with 10 bases separating them.

This clone turned up a few times. The chain has TRBV6-2 or TRBV6-3 and TRBJ1-5; D is ambiguous. CDR1 is MNHEY and CDR2 is SVGEGT in the germline V gene. The CDR3 loop spans 11 amino acids. The ends were cut back, 6 bases at V and 11 bases at J, with 11 bases in the middle. CDR3 protein: CASSDAGAQHF. CDR3 nucleotides: TGTGCCAGCAGCGATGCAGGAGCCCAGCATTTT.

The chain carries TRBV6-1 and TRBJ2-7; 9 nucleotides agree with TRBD2. Germline trimming cut 2 bases from V and 8 bases from J; bases unmatched to any gene: 10. Germline V gene sequence: CDR1 MNHNS, CDR2 SASEGT. The CDR3 extends over 15 amino acids. The CDR3 here is CASSERGLAGSQQYF. The CDR3 region has the DNA TGTGCCAGCAGTGAAAGGGGCCTAGCGGGAAGTCAGCAGTACTTC.

This chain's CDR3 is CASSESFHRATEAFF. CDR3 nucleotides: TGTGCCAGCAGTGAATCATTTCACAGGGCCACTGAAGCTTTCTTT. The rearrangement links TRBV2 to TRBJ1-1; weak D call: TRBD1 (6 bases). This CDR3 is built from 15 residues. The germline CDR1 and CDR2 sequences are SNHLY and FYNNEI. V was shortened by 2 bases and J by 4 bases, with 14 bases between the two germline ends.

The rearrangement links TRBV2 to TRBJ1-4, with D possibly being TRBD1 (6 bases). The V gene lost 11 bases and the J gene lost 3 bases, with 19 bases spanning the gap. The CDR3 loop spans 15 amino acids. The germline CDR1 and CDR2 sequences are SNHLY and FYNNEI. The CDR3 reads CAGSAGATANEKLFF. CDR3 nucleotides: TGTGCCGGCTCGGCGGGGGCAACAGCTAATGAAAAACTGTTTTTT.

The chain is built from TRBV20-1 and TRBJ2-7, with D possibly TRBD1 on 6 matching bases. V lost 5 bases and J lost 5, with 10 bases in between. CDR3 length equals 11 residues. Per germline, CDR1 DFQATT and CDR2 SNEGSKA (reference sequence). The CDR3 coding sequence is TGCAGTGCTGCCCAGGGGAACGAGCAGTACTTC. This gives the protein CSAAQGNEQYF.

The gene calls are TRBV9 and TRBJ2-3; D may be TRBD1 (5 bases). Germline CDR1 is SGDLS and CDR2 is YYNGEE. V dropped 2 bases and J dropped 0 bases, with 10 bases sitting between them. There are 15 residues in the CDR3. Here the CDR3 DNA reads TGTGCCAGCAGCGTTCGACAGCTAAGCACAGATACGCAGTATTTT. Translated, it gives CASSVRQLSTDTQYF.

This chain connects TRBV6-5 to TRBJ2-4; TRBD1 aligns across 7 bases. CDR3 length: 13 amino acids. Germline trimming cut 2 bases from V and 7 bases from J; bases unmatched to any gene: 2. In germline, CDR1 is MNHEY, CDR2 SVGAGI. The CDR3 DNA reads as TGTGCCAGCAGTTACGGGGACAGCAACATTCAGTACTTC. Translating gives CASSYGDSNIQYF.

The chain links TRBV5-1 to TRBJ2-3; maybe TRBD1 (6 bases). Germline lookup yields CDR1 SGHRS and CDR2 YFSETQ. Trimming took 2 bases from V and 0 from J, leaving 13 bases between them. The CDR3 covers 16 residues. CDR3 DNA sequence: TGCGCCAGCAGCTTCGGCGGACAGCTTAGCACAGATACGCAGTATTTT. Its translation is CASSFGGQLSTDTQYF.

The chain carries TRBV5-1 and TRBJ2-7; D tentatively reads TRBD1 or TRBD2 (6 bases each). The CDR3 sequence is 13 residues long. Trimming shortened V by 0 bases and J by 6 bases, and 10 bases separated the two germline ends. Germline V gene data show CDR1 as SGHRS and CDR2 as YFSETQ. CDR3 loop: CASSLGGAPEQYF. The CDR3 DNA follows: TGCGCCAGCAGCTTGGGGGGGGCCCCCGAGCAGTACTTC.